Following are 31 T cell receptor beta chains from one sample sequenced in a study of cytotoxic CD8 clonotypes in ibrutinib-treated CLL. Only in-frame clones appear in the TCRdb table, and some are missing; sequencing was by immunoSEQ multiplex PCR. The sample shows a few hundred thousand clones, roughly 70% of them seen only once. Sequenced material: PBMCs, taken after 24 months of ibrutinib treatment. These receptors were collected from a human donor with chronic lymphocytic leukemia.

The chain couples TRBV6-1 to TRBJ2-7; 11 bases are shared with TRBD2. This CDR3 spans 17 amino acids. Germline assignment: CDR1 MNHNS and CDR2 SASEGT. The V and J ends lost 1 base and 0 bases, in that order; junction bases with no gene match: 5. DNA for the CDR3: TGTGCCAGCAGTGAAGATGGACTAGCGGGCAGCTCCTACGAGCAGTACTTC. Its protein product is CASSEDGLAGSSYEQYF.

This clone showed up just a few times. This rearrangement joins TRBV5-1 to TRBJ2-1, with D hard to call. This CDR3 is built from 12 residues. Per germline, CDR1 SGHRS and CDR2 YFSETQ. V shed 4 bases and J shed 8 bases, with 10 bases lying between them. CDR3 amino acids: CASSLRAHEQFF. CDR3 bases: TGCGCCAGCAGCCTCCGAGCGCATGAGCAGTTCTTC.

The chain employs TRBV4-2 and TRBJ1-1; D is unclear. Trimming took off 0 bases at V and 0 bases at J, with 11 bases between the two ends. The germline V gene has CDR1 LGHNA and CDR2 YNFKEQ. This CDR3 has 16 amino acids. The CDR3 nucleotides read TGTGCCAGCAGCCAAGAAAGCCAGAGGTTGAACACTGAAGCTTTCTTT. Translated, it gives CASSQESQRLNTEAFF.

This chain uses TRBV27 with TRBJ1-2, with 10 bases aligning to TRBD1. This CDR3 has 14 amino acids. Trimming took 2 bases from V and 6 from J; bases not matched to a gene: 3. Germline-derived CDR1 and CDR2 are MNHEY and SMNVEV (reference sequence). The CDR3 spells CASSLGTGVNGYTF. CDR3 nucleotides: TGTGCCAGCAGTTTAGGGACAGGGGTGAATGGCTACACCTTC.

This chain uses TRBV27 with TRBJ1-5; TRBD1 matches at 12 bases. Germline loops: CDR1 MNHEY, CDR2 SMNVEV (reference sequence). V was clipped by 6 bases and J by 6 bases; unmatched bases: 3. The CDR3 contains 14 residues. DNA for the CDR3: TGTGCCAGCAGGGGGACAGGGGGCTTTCAGCCCCAGCATTTT. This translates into CASRGTGGFQPQHF.

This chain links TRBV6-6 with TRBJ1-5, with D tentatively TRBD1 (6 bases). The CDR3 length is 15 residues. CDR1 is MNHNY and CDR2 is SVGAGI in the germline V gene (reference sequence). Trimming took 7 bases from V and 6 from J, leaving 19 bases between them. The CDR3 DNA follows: TGTGCCAGCACCCTGGATAGGGGGGCGAGTCAGCCCCAGCATTTT. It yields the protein CASTLDRGASQPQHF.

The chain's CDR3 is CASRRDGITEAFF. DNA of the CDR3: TGTGCCAGCAGGAGGGACGGGATCACTGAAGCTTTCTTT. V usage is TRBV6-5 and J usage is TRBJ1-1; tentative D call: TRBD1 (5 bases). The CDR3 has 13 residues. In germline, CDR1 is MNHEY, CDR2 SVGAGI. The V gene lost 6 bases and the J gene lost 4 bases, with 12 bases spanning the gap.

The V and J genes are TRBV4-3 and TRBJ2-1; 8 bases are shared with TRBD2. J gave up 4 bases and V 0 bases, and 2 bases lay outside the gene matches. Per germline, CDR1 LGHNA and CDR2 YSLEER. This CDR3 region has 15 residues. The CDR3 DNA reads TGCGCCAGCAGCCAAGATCAGCGGGAGTACAATGAGCAGTTCTTC. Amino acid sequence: CASSQDQREYNEQFF.

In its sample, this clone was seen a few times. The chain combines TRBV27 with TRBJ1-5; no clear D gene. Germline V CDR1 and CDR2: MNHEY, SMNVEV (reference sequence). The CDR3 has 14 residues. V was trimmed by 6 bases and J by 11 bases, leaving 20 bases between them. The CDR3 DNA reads TGTGCCAGCAGCGCTAGGGCTCGGGGTGGGGCCCAGCATTTT. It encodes CASSARARGGAQHF.

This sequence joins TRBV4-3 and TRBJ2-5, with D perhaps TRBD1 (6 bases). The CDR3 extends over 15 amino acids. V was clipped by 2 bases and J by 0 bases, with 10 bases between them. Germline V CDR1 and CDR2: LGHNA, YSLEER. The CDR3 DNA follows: TGCGCCAGCAGCCAATTGGACAGCCACCAAGAGACCCAGTACTTC. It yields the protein CASSQLDSHQETQYF.

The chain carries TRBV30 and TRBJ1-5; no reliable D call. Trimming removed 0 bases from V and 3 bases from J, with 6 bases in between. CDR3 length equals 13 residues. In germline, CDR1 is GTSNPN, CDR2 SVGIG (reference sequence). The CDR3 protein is CAWSVEFNQPQHF. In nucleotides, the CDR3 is TGTGCCTGGAGTGTGGAATTCAATCAGCCCCAGCATTTT.

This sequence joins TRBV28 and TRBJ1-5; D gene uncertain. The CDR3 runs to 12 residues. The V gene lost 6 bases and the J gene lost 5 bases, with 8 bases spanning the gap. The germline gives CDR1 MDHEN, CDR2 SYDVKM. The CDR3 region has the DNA TGTGCCAGCAGCCGAGTGGATCAGCCCCAGCATTTT. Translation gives CASSRVDQPQHF.

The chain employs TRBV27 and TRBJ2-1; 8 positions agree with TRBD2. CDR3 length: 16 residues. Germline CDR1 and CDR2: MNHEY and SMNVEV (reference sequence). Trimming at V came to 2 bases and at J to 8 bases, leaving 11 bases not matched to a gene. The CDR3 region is CASSLRAGVVEDEQFF. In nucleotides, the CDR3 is TGTGCCAGCAGTTTACGAGCGGGAGTTGTTGAGGATGAGCAGTTCTTC.

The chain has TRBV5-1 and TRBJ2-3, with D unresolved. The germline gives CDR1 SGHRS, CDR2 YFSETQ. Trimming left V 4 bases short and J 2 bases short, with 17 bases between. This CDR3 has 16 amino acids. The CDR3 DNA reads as TGCGCCAGCAGCCCGCAAGGTATTAGATACACAGATACGCAGTATTTT. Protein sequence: CASSPQGIRYTDTQYF.

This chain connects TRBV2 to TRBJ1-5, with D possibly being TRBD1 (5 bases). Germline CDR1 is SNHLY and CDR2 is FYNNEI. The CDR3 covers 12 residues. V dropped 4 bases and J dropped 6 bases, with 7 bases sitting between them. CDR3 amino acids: CASSGGTQPQHF. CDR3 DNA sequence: TGTGCCAGCAGTGGGGGGACTCAGCCCCAGCATTTT.

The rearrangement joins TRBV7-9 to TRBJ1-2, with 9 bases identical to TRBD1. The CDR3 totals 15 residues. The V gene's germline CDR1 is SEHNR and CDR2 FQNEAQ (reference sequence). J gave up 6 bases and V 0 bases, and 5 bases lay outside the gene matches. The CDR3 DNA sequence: TGTGCCAGCAGCTTAGCCCCGACAGGGGGGGATGGCTACACCTTC. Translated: CASSLAPTGGDGYTF.

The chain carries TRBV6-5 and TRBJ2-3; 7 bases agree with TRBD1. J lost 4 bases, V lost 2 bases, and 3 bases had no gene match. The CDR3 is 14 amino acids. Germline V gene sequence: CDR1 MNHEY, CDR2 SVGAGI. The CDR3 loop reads CASSYGTVSDTQYF. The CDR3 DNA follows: TGTGCCAGCAGTTACGGGACAGTATCAGATACGCAGTATTTT.

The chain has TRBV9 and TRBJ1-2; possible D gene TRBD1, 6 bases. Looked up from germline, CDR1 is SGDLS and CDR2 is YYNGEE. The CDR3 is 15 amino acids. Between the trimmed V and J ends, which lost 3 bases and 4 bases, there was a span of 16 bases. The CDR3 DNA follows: TGTGCCAGCAGCGAGCCTCGAGGGGGATTCTATGGCTACACCTTC. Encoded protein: CASSEPRGGFYGYTF.

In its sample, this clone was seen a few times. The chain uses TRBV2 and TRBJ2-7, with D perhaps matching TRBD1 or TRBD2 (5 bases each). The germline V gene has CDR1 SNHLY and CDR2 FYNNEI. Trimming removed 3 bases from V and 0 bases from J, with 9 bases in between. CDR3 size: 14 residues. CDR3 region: CASSDSGLSYEQYF. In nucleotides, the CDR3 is TGTGCCAGCAGTGACTCGGGGCTCTCCTACGAGCAGTACTTC.

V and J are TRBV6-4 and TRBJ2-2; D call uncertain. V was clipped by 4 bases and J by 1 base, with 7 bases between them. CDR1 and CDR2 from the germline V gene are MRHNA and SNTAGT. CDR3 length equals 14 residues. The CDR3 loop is CASSAAWNTGELFF. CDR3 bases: TGTGCCAGCAGTGCCGCCTGGAACACCGGGGAGCTGTTTTTT.

CDR3 amino acids: CASSVDSPDGELFF. As DNA, the CDR3 is TGTGCCAGCAGCGTGGACAGCCCGGATGGGGAACTGTTTTTT. This chain joins TRBV9 and TRBJ1-4; D perhaps matches TRBD1 (6 bases). Per germline, CDR1 SGDLS and CDR2 YYNGEE. The CDR3 has 14 residues. The V end lost 2 bases, the J end lost 12 bases, and 17 bases lay between the germline ends.

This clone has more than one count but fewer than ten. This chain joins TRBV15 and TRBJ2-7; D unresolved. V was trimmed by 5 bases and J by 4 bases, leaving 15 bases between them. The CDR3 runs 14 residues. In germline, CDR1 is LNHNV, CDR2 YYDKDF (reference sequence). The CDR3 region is CATSERHLSYEQYF. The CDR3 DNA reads TGTGCCACCAGCGAGCGACATCTCTCTTACGAGCAGTACTTC. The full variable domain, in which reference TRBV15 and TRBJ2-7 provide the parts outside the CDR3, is DAMVIQNPRYQVTQFGKPVTLSCSQTLNHNVMYWYQQKSSQAPKLLFHYYDKDFNNEADTPDNFQSRRPNTSFCFLDIRSPGLGDTAMYLCATSERHLSYEQYFGPGTRLTVT.

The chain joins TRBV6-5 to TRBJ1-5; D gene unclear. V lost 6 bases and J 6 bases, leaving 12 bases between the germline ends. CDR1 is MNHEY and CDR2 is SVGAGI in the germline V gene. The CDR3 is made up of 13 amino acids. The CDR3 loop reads CASSRSTGQPQHF. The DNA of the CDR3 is TGTGCCAGCAGCCGGAGCACGGGTCAGCCCCAGCATTTT.

The DNA of the CDR3 is TGTGCCAGTAGTTCAGGGACAGGGAACTATGGCTACACCTTC. Encoded protein: CASSSGTGNYGYTF. V usage is TRBV19 and J usage is TRBJ1-2; 9 bases line up with TRBD1. J gave up 2 bases and V 5 bases, and 3 bases lay outside the gene matches. This CDR3 contains 14 residues. Per the germline V gene, CDR1 is LNHDA and CDR2 is SQIVND (reference sequence).

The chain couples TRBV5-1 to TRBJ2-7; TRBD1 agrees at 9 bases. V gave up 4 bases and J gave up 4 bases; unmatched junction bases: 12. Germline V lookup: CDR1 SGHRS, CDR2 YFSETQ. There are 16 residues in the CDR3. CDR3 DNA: TGCGCCAGCAGCCCACACCGGGGGGACAGGGATTACGAGCAGTACTTC. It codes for CASSPHRGDRDYEQYF.

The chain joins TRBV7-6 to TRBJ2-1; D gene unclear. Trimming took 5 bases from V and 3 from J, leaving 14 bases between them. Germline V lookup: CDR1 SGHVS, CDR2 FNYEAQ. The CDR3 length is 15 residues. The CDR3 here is CASSLSTTYYNEQFF. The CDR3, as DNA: TGTGCCAGCAGCCTCTCTACGACTTACTACAATGAGCAGTTCTTC.

CDR3 loop: CASSQERYGTSGAKSTDTQYF. The CDR3 DNA is TGCGCCAGCAGCCAAGAGAGATACGGGACTAGCGGAGCGAAAAGCACAGATACGCAGTATTTT. The chain couples TRBV4-3 to TRBJ2-3; 11 nucleotides align to TRBD2. This CDR3 contains 21 residues. Germline assignment: CDR1 LGHNA and CDR2 YSLEER. V lost 0 bases to trimming and J lost 0 bases; unmatched junction nucleotides: 14.

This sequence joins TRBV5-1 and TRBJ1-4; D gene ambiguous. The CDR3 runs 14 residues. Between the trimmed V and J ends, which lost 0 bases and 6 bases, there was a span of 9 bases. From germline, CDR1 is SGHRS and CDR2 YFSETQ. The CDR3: CASSLGGRDEKLFF. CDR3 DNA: TGCGCCAGCAGCTTGGGAGGGAGGGATGAAAAACTGTTTTTT.

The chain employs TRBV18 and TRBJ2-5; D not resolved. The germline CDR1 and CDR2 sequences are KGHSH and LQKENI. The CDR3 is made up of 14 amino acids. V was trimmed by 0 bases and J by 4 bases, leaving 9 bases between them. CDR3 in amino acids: CASSPPSILETQYF. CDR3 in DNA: TGTGCCAGCTCACCACCGAGTATTTTAGAGACCCAGTACTTC.

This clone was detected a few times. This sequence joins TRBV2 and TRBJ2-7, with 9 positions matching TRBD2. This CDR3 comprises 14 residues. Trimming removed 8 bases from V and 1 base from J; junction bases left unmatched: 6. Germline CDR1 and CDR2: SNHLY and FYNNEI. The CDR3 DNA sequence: TGTGCCAGCGGGGGACTAGCCGTATCCTACGAGCAGTACTTC. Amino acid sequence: CASGGLAVSYEQYF.

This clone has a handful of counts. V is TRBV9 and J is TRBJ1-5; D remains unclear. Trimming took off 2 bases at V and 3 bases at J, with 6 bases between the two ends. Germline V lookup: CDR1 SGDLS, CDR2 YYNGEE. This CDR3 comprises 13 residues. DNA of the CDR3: TGTGCCAGCAGCGTCTGGGACAATCAGCCCCAGCATTTT. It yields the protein CASSVWDNQPQHF. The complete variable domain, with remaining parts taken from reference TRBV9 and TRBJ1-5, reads DSGVTQTPKHLITATGQRVTLRCSPRSGDLSVYWYQQSLDQGLQFLIQYYNGEERAKGNILERFSAQQFPDLHSELNLSSLELGDSALYFCASSVWDNQPQHFGDGTRLSIL.